The 7 T cell receptor beta chains below all came from one sample that was sequenced in a study of blood T cells in healthy people across ages. A J-beta primer mix and a sample-barcoded 5' primer were used in a second PCR of about 6 to 12 cycles. TCRdb independently ran MiXCR on the 5' RACE reads; one entry per CDR3 protein. Among approximately 690,000 distinct CDR3 sequences listed, roughly 53% were seen once. Sequenced: blood. These receptors came from a man aged 55 to 70 in good health.

Only a few counts were recorded for this clonotype. The chain employs TRBV20-1 and TRBJ1-6; possibly TRBD1 for D (5 bases). Germline loops: CDR1 DFQATT, CDR2 SNEGSKA (reference sequence). The CDR3 sequence is 14 residues long. V was cut by 3 bases and J by 8 bases, with 14 bases left in between. This CDR3 reads CSARTPGGDSPLHF. CDR3 sequence (DNA): TGCAGTGCTAGGACCCCCGGGGGTGATTCACCCCTCCACTTT.

The rearrangement joins TRBV6-5 to TRBJ2-7, with D perhaps matching TRBD2 (5 bases). The CDR3 is 13 amino acids. Looked up from germline, CDR1 is MNHEY and CDR2 is SVGAGI. V lost 2 bases to trimming and J lost 0 bases, with 5 bases between them. The CDR3 is CASSYDYSYEQYF. The CDR3 DNA reads as TGTGCCAGCAGTTACGACTACTCCTACGAGCAGTACTTC.

The V call is TRBV7-9, the J call TRBJ2-1; D may be TRBD1 or TRBD2 (5 bases each). This CDR3 is 15 amino acids long. V lost 5 bases and J 2 bases, leaving 13 bases between the germline ends. Germline CDR1 and CDR2: SEHNR and FQNEAQ (reference sequence). For the CDR3, the DNA is TGTGCCAGCAGCGCGCCCGGGACCGCCTACAATGAGCAGTTCTTC. This translates into CASSAPGTAYNEQFF.

This clonotype turned up a few times. The genes are TRBV6-4 and TRBJ2-3, with 8 nucleotides matching TRBD2. Losses at the gene ends were 2 bases for V and 8 bases for J; bases not matched to a gene: 9. CDR1 and CDR2 from the germline V gene are MRHNA and SNTAGT. The CDR3 is made up of 15 amino acids. CDR3 residues: CASSDQGSGGGTQYF. CDR3 nucleotides: TGTGCCAGCAGTGACCAGGGGAGCGGGGGAGGTACGCAGTATTTT.

The genes are TRBV3-1 and TRBJ1-1; perhaps TRBD1 as D (5 bases). The CDR3 runs 15 residues. Germline lookup yields CDR1 LGHDT and CDR2 YNNKEL (reference sequence). V lost 6 bases, J lost 1 base, and 15 bases lay in between. Here the CDR3 DNA reads TGTGCCAGCAGTCATGGGGCAGAAGCGAACACTGAAGCTTTCTTT. Translation gives CASSHGAEANTEAFF.

In its sample, this clonotype was seen a few times. CDR3 DNA: TGTGCCAGCAGTGCGCGGCCAGGGGGCGTGCAGTACTTC. This codes for CASSARPGGVQYF. The chain joins TRBV2 to TRBJ2-4; 8 bases are a match to TRBD1. The CDR3 has 13 residues. CDR1 SNHLY and CDR2 FYNNEI come from the germline V gene. V shed 4 bases and J 13 bases; nucleotides not matched to a gene: 9. Full variable domain (remainder filled in from reference TRBV2 and TRBJ2-4): EPEVTQTPSHQVTQMGQEVILRCVPISNHLYFYWYRQILGQKVEFLVSFYNNEISEKSEIFDDQFSVERPDGSNFTLKIRSTKLEDSAMYFCASSARPGGVQYFGAGTRLSVL.

V gene TRBV6-1 combines with J gene TRBJ1-5, with D possibly being TRBD1 (5 bases). The V gene lost 6 bases and the J gene lost 3 bases, with 15 bases spanning the gap. Germline V gives CDR1 MNHNS, CDR2 SASEGT. CDR3 length equals 15 residues. The chain's CDR3 is CASSARDVTNQPQHF. In DNA, the CDR3 is TGTGCCAGCAGCGCTCGGGACGTCACCAATCAGCCCCAGCATTTT.